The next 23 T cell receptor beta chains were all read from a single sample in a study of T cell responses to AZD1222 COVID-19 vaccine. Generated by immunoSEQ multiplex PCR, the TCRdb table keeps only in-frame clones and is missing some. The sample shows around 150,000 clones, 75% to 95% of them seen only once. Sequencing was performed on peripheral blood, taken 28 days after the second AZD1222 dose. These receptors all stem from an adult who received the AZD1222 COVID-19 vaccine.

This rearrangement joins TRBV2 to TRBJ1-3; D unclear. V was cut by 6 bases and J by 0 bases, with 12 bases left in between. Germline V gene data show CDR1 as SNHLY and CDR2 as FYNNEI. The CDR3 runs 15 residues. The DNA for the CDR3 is TGTGCCAGCAGGGTCAGCGACCTCTCTGGAAACACCATATATTTT. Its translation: CASRVSDLSGNTIYF.

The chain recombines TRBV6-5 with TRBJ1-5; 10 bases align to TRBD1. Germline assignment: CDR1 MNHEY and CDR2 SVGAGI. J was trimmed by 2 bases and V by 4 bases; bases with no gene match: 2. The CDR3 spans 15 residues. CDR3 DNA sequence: TGTGCCAGCAGTTCCGGGACAGGGGGCAATCAGCCCCAGCATTTT. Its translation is CASSSGTGGNQPQHF.

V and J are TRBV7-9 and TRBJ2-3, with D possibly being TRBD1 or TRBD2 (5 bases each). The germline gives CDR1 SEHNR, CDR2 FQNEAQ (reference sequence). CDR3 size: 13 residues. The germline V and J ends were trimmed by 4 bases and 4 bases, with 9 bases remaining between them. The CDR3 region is CASSSLGPDTQYF. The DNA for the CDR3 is TGTGCCAGCAGCTCCCTGGGACCAGATACGCAGTATTTT.

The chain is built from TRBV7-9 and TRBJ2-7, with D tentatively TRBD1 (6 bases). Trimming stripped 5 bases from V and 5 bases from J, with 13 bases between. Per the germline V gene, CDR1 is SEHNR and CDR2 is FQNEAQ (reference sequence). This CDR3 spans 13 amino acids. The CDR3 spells CASSQQGSDEQYF. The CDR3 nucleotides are TGTGCCAGCAGCCAGCAGGGGAGCGACGAGCAGTACTTC.

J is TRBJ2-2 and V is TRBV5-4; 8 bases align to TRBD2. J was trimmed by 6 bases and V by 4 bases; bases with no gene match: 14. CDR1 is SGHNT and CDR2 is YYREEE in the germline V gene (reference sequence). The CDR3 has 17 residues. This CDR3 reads CASSVPTSGASAGELFF. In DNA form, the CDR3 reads TGTGCCAGCAGCGTCCCAACTAGCGGCGCCTCCGCCGGGGAGCTGTTTTTT.

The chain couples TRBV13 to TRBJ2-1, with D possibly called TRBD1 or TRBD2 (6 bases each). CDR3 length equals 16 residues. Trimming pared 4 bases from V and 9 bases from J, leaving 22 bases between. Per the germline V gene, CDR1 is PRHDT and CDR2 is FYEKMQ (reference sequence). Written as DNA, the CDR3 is TGTGCCAGCAGCTCCTCGACACTGGGGGGCTCAGGTGAGCAGTTCTTC. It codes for CASSSSTLGGSGEQFF. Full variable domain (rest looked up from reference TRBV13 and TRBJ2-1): AAGVIQSPRHLIKEKRETATLKCYPIPRHDTVYWYQQGPGQDPQFLISFYEKMQSDKGSIPDRFSAQQFSDYHSELNMSSLELGDSALYFCASSSSTLGGSGEQFFGPGTRLTVL.

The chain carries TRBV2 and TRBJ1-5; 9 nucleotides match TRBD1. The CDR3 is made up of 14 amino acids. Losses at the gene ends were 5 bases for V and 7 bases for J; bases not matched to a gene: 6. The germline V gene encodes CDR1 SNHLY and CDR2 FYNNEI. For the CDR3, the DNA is TGTGCCAGCAGTACTACAGGGGGCTGGCAGCCCCAGCATTTT. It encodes CASSTTGGWQPQHF.

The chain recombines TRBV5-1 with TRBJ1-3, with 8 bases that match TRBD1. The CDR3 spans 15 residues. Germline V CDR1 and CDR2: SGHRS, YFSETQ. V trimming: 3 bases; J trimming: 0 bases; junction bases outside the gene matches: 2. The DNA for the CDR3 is TGCGCCAGCAGCTGGGACAGGAGCTCTGGAAACACCATATATTTT. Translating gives CASSWDRSSGNTIYF.

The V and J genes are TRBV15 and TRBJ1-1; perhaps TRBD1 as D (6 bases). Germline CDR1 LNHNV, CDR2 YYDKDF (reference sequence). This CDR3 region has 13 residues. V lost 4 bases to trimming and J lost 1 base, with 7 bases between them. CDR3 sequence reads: CATSKDRNTEAFF. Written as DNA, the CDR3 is TGTGCCACCAGCAAGGACAGGAACACTGAAGCTTTCTTT.

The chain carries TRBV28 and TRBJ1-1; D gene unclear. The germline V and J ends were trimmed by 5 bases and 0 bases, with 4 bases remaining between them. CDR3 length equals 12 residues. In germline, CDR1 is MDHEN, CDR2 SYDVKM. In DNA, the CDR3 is TGTGCCAGCAGTCCTCTGAACACTGAAGCTTTCTTT. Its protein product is CASSPLNTEAFF.

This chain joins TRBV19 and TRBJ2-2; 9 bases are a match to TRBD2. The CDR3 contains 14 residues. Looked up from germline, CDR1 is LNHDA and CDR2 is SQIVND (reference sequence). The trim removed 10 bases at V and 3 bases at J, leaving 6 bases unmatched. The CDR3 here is CATSVAGDTGELFF. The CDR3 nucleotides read TGTGCCACCTCGGTAGCGGGGGACACCGGGGAGCTGTTTTTT.

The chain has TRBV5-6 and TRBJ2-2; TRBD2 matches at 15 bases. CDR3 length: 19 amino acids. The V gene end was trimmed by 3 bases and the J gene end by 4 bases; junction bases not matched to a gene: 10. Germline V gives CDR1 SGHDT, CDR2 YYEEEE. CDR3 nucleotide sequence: TGTGCCAGCAGCTCCGACGGGGGACTAGCGGGAGGAATCACCGGGGAGCTGTTTTTT. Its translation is CASSSDGGLAGGITGELFF.

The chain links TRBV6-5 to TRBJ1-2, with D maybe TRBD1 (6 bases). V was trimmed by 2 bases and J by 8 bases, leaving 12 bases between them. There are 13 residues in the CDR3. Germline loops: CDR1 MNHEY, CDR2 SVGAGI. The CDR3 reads CASSYGGQGGYTF. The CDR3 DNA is TGTGCCAGCAGTTACGGGGGGCAGGGAGGCTACACCTTC.

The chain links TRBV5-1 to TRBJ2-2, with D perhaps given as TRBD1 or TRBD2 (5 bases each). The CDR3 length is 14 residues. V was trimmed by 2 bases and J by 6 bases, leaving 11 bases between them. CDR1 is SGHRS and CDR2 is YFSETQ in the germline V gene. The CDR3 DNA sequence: TGCGCCAGCAGCTTCGAGGGGAGATCCGGGGAGCTGTTTTTT. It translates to CASSFEGRSGELFF.

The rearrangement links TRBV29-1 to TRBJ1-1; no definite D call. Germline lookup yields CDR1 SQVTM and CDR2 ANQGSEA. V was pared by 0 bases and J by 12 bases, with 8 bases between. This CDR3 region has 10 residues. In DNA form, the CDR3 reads TGCAGCGTTGAAGATACGAGAACTTTCTTT. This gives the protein CSVEDTRTFF.

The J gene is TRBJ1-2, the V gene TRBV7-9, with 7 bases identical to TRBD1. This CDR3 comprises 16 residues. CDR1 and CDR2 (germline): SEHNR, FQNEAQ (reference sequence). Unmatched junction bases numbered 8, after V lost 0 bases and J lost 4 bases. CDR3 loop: CASSLAGQGDFYGYTF. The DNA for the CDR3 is TGTGCCAGCAGCTTAGCTGGGCAGGGGGACTTCTATGGCTACACCTTC.

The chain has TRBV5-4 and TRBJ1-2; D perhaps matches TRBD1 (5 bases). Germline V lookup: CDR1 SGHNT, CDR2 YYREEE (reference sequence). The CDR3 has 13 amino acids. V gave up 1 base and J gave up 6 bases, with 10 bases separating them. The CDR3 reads CASSLKGLHGYTF. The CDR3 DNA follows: TGTGCCAGCAGCTTGAAGGGGCTCCATGGCTACACCTTC.

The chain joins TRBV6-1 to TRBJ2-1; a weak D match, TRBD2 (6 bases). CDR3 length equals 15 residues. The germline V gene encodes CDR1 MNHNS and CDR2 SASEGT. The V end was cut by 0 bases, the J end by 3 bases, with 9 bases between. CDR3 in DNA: TGTGCCAGCAGTGAAGCGTGGGGGGACTACAATGAGCAGTTCTTC. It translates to CASSEAWGDYNEQFF.

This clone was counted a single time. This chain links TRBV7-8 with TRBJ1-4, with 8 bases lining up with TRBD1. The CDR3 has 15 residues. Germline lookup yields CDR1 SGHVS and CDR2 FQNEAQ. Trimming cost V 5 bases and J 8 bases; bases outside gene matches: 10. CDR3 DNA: TGTGCCAGCAGCCCCCGGACAGGGTTCGGAGAAAAACTGTTTTTT. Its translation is CASSPRTGFGEKLFF.

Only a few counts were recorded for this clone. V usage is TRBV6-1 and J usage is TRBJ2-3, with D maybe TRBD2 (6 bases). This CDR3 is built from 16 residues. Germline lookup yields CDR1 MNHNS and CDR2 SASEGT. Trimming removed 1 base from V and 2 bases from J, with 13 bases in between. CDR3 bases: TGTGCCAGCAGTGAAGGGTGGGTAGCGGACACAGATACGCAGTATTTT. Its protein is CASSEGWVADTDTQYF.

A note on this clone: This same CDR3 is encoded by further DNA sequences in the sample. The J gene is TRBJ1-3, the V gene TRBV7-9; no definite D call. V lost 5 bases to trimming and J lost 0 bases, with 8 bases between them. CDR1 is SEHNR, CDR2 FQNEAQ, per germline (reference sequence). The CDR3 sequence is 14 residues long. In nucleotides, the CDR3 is TGTGCCAGCAGCCCCTTGGGCTCTGGAAACACCATATATTTT. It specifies CASSPLGSGNTIYF. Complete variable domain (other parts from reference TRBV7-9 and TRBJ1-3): DTGVSQNPRHKITKRGQNVTFRCDPISEHNRLYWYRQTLGQGPEFLTYFQNEAQLEKSRLLSDRFSAERPKGSFSTLEIQRTEQGDSAMYLCASSPLGSGNTIYFGEGSWLTVV.

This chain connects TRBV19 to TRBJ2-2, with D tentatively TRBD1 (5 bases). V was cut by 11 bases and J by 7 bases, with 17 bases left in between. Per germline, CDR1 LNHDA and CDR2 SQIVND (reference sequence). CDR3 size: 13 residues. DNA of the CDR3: TGTGCCTCAGCCCGTCAGGGAATCGGGGAGCTGTTTTTT. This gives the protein CASARQGIGELFF.

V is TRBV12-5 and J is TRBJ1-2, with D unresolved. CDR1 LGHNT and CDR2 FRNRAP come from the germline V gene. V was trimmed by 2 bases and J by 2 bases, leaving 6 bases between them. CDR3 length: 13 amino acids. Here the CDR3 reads CASGLTVNYGYTF. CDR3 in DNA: TGTGCTAGTGGTTTGACAGTGAACTATGGCTACACCTTC.